This T cell receptor (beta chain) was recovered during a study of OX40 agonist ivuxolimab in advanced cancers. Study as a whole: Under the entry rules, prior anti-PD-1, anti-PD-L1 or anti-CTLA-4 therapy was allowed, and roughly 41% had some. Study-wide results and limits: With doses of 0.1 to 3.0 mg/kg, CD4+ and CD8+ blood T cells had undergone clonal expansion by week 6.

Deletions cut 6 bases from V and 3 bases from J, with 9 bases between. The germline CDR1 and CDR2 sequences are SNHLY and FYNNEI. The CDR3 contains 13 residues. Systemic immunosuppression or a history of autoimmune disease excluded patients. The repertoire was sequenced with immunoSEQ multiplex PCR; TCRdb's copy has only in-frame clones and lacks some. The table includes about 51,000 clones, around nine tenths detected once. In the case of this clone: Its matching antigen is unknown.

This TCR derives from an adult with an advanced solid tumor such as melanoma, head and neck, liver or kidney cancer. The sample was CD4+ or CD8+ T cells sorted from blood, taken in a trial of the OX40 agonist ivuxolimab. The chain links TRBV2 to TRBJ2-1; unclear D gene. CDR3 in DNA: TGTGCCAGCAGGGACGGACGCTACAATGAGCAGTTCTTC. Amino acids: CASRDGRYNEQFF.